Each of the 12 T cell receptor beta chains below was sequenced from the same sample in a study of sequential checkpoint blockade in melanoma (dated by TCRdb to about 2019). Library construction relied on the immunoSEQ multiplex PCR assay. The clones in this table, taken by TCRdb from immuneACCESS, are in-frame only. Not every clone is retained; where verified, under half of the shortfall comes from an unresolved V gene, and the cause of the rest is unknown. Present in this sample are around 11,000 clones, 65% to 70% of which were seen just once. In total, the top ten clones hold around 30% of the sample. The sample's treatment or condition label, in plain terms: randomized to nivolumab then ipilimumab (arm A) or the reverse (arm B). Source: CD8+ T cells sorted from blood (inferred from file names), taken from a patient given nivolumab and ipilimumab in sequence. The receptors derive from a human donor with melanoma.

This chain connects TRBV5-1 to TRBJ1-1, with 7 bases identical to TRBD1. With 4 bases clipped from V and 4 bases from J, the junction kept 4 bases outside the gene matches. From germline, CDR1 is SGHRS and CDR2 YFSETQ. The CDR3 is made up of 13 amino acids. The CDR3 coding sequence is TGCGCCAGCAGCGTATCAGGGGGCACTGAAGCTTTCTTT. Protein sequence: CASSVSGGTEAFF.

Here the CDR3 reads CASSSDRGPSYEQYF. The CDR3 region has the DNA TGTGCCAGCAGCAGCGACAGGGGCCCTTCCTACGAGCAGTACTTC. The chain combines TRBV5-4 with TRBJ2-7, with 8 bases matching TRBD1. This CDR3 is 15 amino acids long. Germline V gene data show CDR1 as SGHNT and CDR2 as YYREEE (reference sequence). The junction had 7 bases not matched to a gene; V was cut back by 4 bases and J by 1 base. The variable domain in full, completed from reference TRBV5-4 and TRBJ2-7, reads ETGVTQSPTHLIKTRGQQVTLRCSSQSGHNTVSWYQQALGQGPQFIFQYYREEENGRGNFPPRFSGLQFPNYSSELNVNALELDDSALYLCASSSDRGPSYEQYFGPGTRLTVT.

CDR3 sequence reads: CASSPGTSNSPLHF. CDR3 DNA: TGTGCCAGTAGTCCCGGGACATCCAATTCACCCCTCCACTTT. This chain links TRBV19 with TRBJ1-6; D perhaps matches TRBD1 (6 bases). The germline V gene encodes CDR1 LNHDA and CDR2 SQIVND (reference sequence). The CDR3 has 14 amino acids. Trimming stripped 5 bases from V and 7 bases from J, with 12 bases between.

The J gene is TRBJ1-4, the V gene TRBV28; 10 positions agree with TRBD1. This CDR3 contains 15 residues. Germline-derived CDR1 and CDR2 are MDHEN and SYDVKM. J was trimmed by 8 bases and V by 4 bases; bases with no gene match: 7. The CDR3 loop reads CASSWGTGVGEKLFF. CDR3 coding DNA: TGTGCCAGCAGTTGGGGGACAGGGGTTGGCGAAAAACTGTTTTTT.

The CDR3 DNA sequence: TGTGCCAGCAGTTTATACTTAGGTCGTTTGACAGGGCTCAATCAGCCCCAGCATTTT. Residues: CASSLYLGRLTGLNQPQHF. The gene calls are TRBV28 and TRBJ1-5, with 7 bases aligning to TRBD1. Germline V lookup: CDR1 MDHEN, CDR2 SYDVKM. This CDR3 is 19 amino acids long. J was trimmed by 3 bases and V by 1 base; bases with no gene match: 15. The entire variable domain, with the rest obtained from reference TRBV28 and TRBJ1-5, is as follows: DVKVTQSSRYLVKRTGEKVFLECVQDMDHENMFWYRQDPGLGLRLIYFSYDVKMKEKGDIPEGYSVSREKKERFSLILESASTNQTSMYLCASSLYLGRLTGLNQPQHFGDGTRLSIL.

The rearrangement uses TRBV14 and TRBJ2-1; a weak D match, TRBD2 (5 bases). This CDR3 has 14 residues. CDR1 and CDR2 from the germline V gene are SGHDN and FVKESK. V was shortened by 1 base and J by 8 bases, with 12 bases between the two germline ends. This chain's CDR3 is CASSQGSSPDEQFF. The CDR3 DNA is TGTGCCAGCAGCCAAGGTTCTAGCCCGGATGAGCAGTTCTTC.

This chain connects TRBV27 to TRBJ2-7; TRBD2 aligns across 9 bases. The trim removed 6 bases at V and 6 bases at J, leaving 9 bases unmatched. The CDR3 totals 14 residues. Germline CDR1 and CDR2: MNHEY and SMNVEV (reference sequence). The CDR3 sequence is CASSRLGGGGEQYF. As DNA, the CDR3 is TGTGCCAGCAGCCGCCTCGGCGGGGGGGGCGAGCAGTACTTC.

The chain links TRBV4-2 to TRBJ2-7; possible D gene TRBD1, 5 bases. This CDR3 contains 15 residues. The V end lost 1 base, the J end lost 2 bases, and 12 bases lay between the germline ends. Per the germline V gene, CDR1 is LGHNA and CDR2 is YNFKEQ. DNA of the CDR3: TGTGCCAGCAGCCAAGGAACAGGTCTAACCTACGAGCAGTACTTC. It translates to CASSQGTGLTYEQYF.

This chain joins TRBV19 and TRBJ2-1, with 7 positions matching TRBD2. V dropped 5 bases and J dropped 4; count of bases not matched to a gene: 11. Germline loops: CDR1 LNHDA, CDR2 SQIVND (reference sequence). The CDR3 consists of 16 residues. This CDR3 reads CASSPGTNTRYNEQFF. In DNA form, the CDR3 reads TGTGCCAGTAGTCCCGGGACTAACACTCGATACAATGAGCAGTTCTTC.

The chain joins TRBV6-5 to TRBJ2-7; possibly TRBD1 for D (5 bases). V was shortened by 6 bases and J by 6 bases, with 12 bases between the two germline ends. The CDR3 consists of 12 residues. Looked up from germline, CDR1 is MNHEY and CDR2 is SVGAGI. The DNA for the CDR3 is TGTGCCAGCAGAGGCCAGGGCCTCGAGCAGTACTTC. It yields the protein CASRGQGLEQYF.

The chain is built from TRBV4-2 and TRBJ2-7; 8 nucleotides agree with TRBD1. V was pared by 0 bases and J by 3 bases, with 7 bases of the junction left unmatched. The CDR3 consists of 16 residues. Per the germline V gene, CDR1 is LGHNA and CDR2 is YNFKEQ. CDR3 region: CASSQDTDRVYYEQYF. For the CDR3, the DNA is TGTGCCAGCAGCCAAGATACGGACAGGGTCTACTACGAGCAGTACTTC.

J is TRBJ2-5 and V is TRBV19; perhaps TRBD2 as D (6 bases). Germline assignment: CDR1 LNHDA and CDR2 SQIVND (reference sequence). This CDR3 is built from 12 residues. With 0 bases removed from V and 13 bases from J, the gap between germline ends came to 12 bases. Written as DNA, the CDR3 is TGTGCCAGTAGTATAGAGGGGACTTTTCTGTACTTC. It yields the protein CASSIEGTFLYF.